This T cell receptor (beta chain) appears in the sequencing data of a study of T cell repertoires in cytomegalovirus infection. Deletions cut 2 bases from V and 2 bases from J, with 13 bases between. The germline V gene has CDR1 SGHVT and CDR2 SQSDAQ. The CDR3 is 15 amino acids. Study findings and constraints: Dominating the ex vivo response were HLA-C-restricted CMV-specific TCR beta clonotypes.

A word on this clonotype: What it binds is not known.

One entry per CDR3 protein results from TCRdb running MiXCR on the reads. This sample has some 560,000 distinct CDR3 sequences, with over 35% found just once. The sequence was collected from a human donor in good health (CMV status not recorded). Some clones in this sample may be carry-over from other donors' samples. This sequence joins TRBV7-4 and TRBJ2-7; D possibly corresponds to TRBD2 (7 bases). This material consisted of cultured PBMCs, taken from culture after CMV antigen stimulation. The CDR3 nucleotides read TGTGCCAGCAGCTTAATGCGGGGGCGCCCCTACGAGCAGTACTTC. Amino acids: CASSLMRGRPYEQYF.